This TCR beta chain was captured in a study of shared T cell receptors in the human thymus. Repertoires were generated with immunoSEQ multiplex PCR, while TCRdb's copy carries only in-frame clones and drops some. Among over 450,000 clones, about four fifths were seen once, and the ten largest hold roughly 0.013%. The ends lost 3 bases at V and 1 base at J; junction bases unmatched: 5. There are 15 residues in the CDR3. Germline assignment: CDR1 LGHNA and CDR2 YNFKEQ. These data also formed part of another study, on human thymus T cells. That paper adds: Congenital heart defects were the reason for the corrective surgery that the donors, healthy Finnish infants, were having. Corrective heart surgery yielded resections, and these provided the thymus tissue. Thymic repertoires overlap heavily among unrelated individuals, related research has reported.

This clonotype was sampled from a boy under three years old with a congenital heart defect. The genes are TRBV4-2 and TRBJ2-5; 7 nucleotides agree with TRBD2. Sequencing was performed on thymocytes. In DNA form, the CDR3 reads TGTGCCAGCAGCCAGGCTTCGGGGGGCCAAGAGACCCAGTACTTC. The encoded protein is CASSQASGGQETQYF.